This T cell receptor beta chain came from a study of blood T cell repertoires in COVID-19. Study background: Samples representing acute and convalescent COVID-19 were sourced from the United States, Italy and Spain. The cDNA or gDNA used as material had been derived from T cells, B-cell-depleted T cells, or PBMCs.

Per the original data handling: For nucleated cells, counts were estimated from reference gene primer amplification. Produced via immunoSEQ multiplex PCR; TCRdb's table is partial and in-frame only. For V, J and clone size, that table is used; D and trimming come from the DNA. The sample comprises approximately 140,000 clones, just over 85% of which are singletons, and around 3.3% rests with the top ten. Trimming left V 3 bases short and J 7 bases short, with 12 bases between. The CDR3 has 14 amino acids. Germline CDR1 SGHAT, CDR2 FQDESV (reference sequence). This receptor was taken from a man aged 65 to 79 with acute or convalescent COVID-19. The chain combines TRBV11-1 with TRBJ2-2; a possible D gene is TRBD1 (6 bases). The sample taken for sequencing was peripheral blood. In nucleotides, the CDR3 is TGTGCCAGCAGCTTGTGGGGGCCCGGCGGGGAGCTGTTTTTT. It yields the protein CASSLWGPGGELFF.